This TCR beta chain was documented in a study of identifying expanded T cells in peripheral blood. Collection occurred without any documented infections or immune events in donors. With regard to this clone: What it recognizes is unknown.

Study-wide results and limits: About 1.2 clones differed between technical replicates, versus around 16 and 19 over time.

CDR3 length equals 13 residues. V lost 5 bases and J 6 bases, leaving 11 bases between the germline ends. Germline V gives CDR1 SGDLS, CDR2 YYNGEE. The data were produced by immunoSEQ multiplex PCR, yet TCRdb's version contains in-frame clones alone and is incomplete. The sample records tens of thousands of clones, 80% to 85% being singletons. This chain links TRBV9 with TRBJ2-2, with TRBD1 as a possible D gene (5 bases). The sequence was collected from a person between 18 and 75 years old in good health. Sequenced material: blood. The CDR3 DNA reads TGTGCCAGCAGAGGACCAGGGCCCGGGGAGCTGTTTTTT. This translates into CASRGPGPGELFF.